A selection of T cell receptor beta chains follows, all from one sample in a study of blood T cell repertoires in COVID-19. The method was immunoSEQ multiplex PCR; TCRdb's version includes in-frame clones alone and lacks a portion of them. The data show around 100,000 clones, about 80% seen once. Sequenced: peripheral blood. The source is a human donor in a cohort sampled during active COVID-19. Both conserved end residues are trimmed from each CDR3. The D gene is left open where the match is weak. Only part of the rows carry a size: once, few, many, or a class if the clone is expanded.

D gene	clone size	V gene	J gene	CDR3 protein
NA	NA	TRBV21-1	TRBJ1-1	ASKKGDTAGLDTEAF
TRBD1	NA	TRBV12-3/TRBV12-4	TRBJ1-5	ASRLDRGQPQH
NA	once	TRBV3-1/TRBV3-2	TRBJ1-6	ASSQGGSYNSPLH
TRBD2	NA	TRBV10-3	TRBJ2-2	ATQGTSGKNTGELF
TRBD1	NA	TRBV28	TRBJ1-1	ASVDRVVVNTEAF
NA	NA	TRBV9	TRBJ2-7	ASSVGGESYEQY
NA	once	TRBV25-1	TRBJ1-3	ASSTRQGLRSGNTIY
TRBD2	NA	TRBV4-1	TRBJ2-1	ASSQEVGGAYNEQF
NA	once	TRBV7-3	TRBJ1-1	ASSLAFGHPAF
TRBD1	NA	TRBV5-1	TRBJ1-1	ASSPGQGEGTEAF
NA	NA	TRBV5-4	TRBJ2-5	ASTLTGPGGETQY
NA	NA	TRBV25-1	TRBJ1-5	ASSGQVTGSNQPQH
NA	NA	TRBV7-3	TRBJ2-5	ASSLVPRETQY